A selection of T cell receptor beta chains follows, all from one sample in a study of identical twins. TCRdb used MiXCR to reprocess the 5' RACE reads, holding one entry per CDR3 protein. The sample includes 1.5 million to 2 million distinct CDR3 sequences, about 31% seen only once; the top ten take approximately 0.29%. Sequencing used cord blood. The origin of the receptors is a newborn girl in good health. Each CDR3 is given with its conserved first and last residue. Fields, in order: J gene, V gene, clone size, D gene, CDR3 protein, CDR3 DNA. D genes are given only for firm matches. Clone size, where shown, is once, few, many, or a class for clones that have expanded.

J: TRBJ2-3; V: TRBV12-3/TRBV12-4; size: -; D: -; CDR3: CASSSGFPDTQYF; DNA: TGTGCCAGCAGTTCAGGGTTCCCAGATACGCAGTATTTT
J: TRBJ1-6; V: TRBV27; size: few; D: -; CDR3: CASSRLNSLPISPLHF; DNA: TGTGCCAGCAGCCGCTTAAACAGCCTTCCAATTTCACCCCTCCACTTT
J: TRBJ1-1; V: TRBV5-1; size: once; D: -; CDR3: CTSSFGQGAEAFF; DNA: TGCACCAGCAGCTTCGGCCAGGGAGCTGAAGCTTTCTTT
J: TRBJ2-7; V: TRBV3-1; size: -; D: -; CDR3: CASTLTTLSYEQYF; DNA: TGTGCCAGCACCCTAACGACACTCTCCTACGAGCAGTACTTC
J: TRBJ2-1; V: TRBV20-1; size: -; D: TRBD2; CDR3: CSAYGLAGVGTQFF; DNA: TGCAGTGCCTACGGACTAGCGGGGGTCGGGACCCAGTTCTTC
J: TRBJ2-1; V: TRBV27; size: -; D: TRBD1; CDR3: CASSLGHRGSLNEQFF; DNA: TGTGCCAGCAGTCTGGGGCACAGGGGATCCCTCAATGAGCAGTTCTTC
J: TRBJ1-6; V: TRBV6-5; size: -; D: TRBD1; CDR3: CASSYSMFLRTGVSPLHF; DNA: TGTGCCAGCAGTTACTCGATGTTCCTCCGGACAGGGGTTTCACCCCTCCACTTT
J: TRBJ2-2; V: TRBV20-1; size: few; D: -; CDR3: CSARERQPTGELFF; DNA: TGCAGTGCTAGAGAGAGGCAGCCCACCGGGGAGCTGTTTTTT
J: TRBJ2-1; V: TRBV2; size: few; D: -; CDR3: CASSIRGRGLNEQFF; DNA: TGTGCCAGCAGTATCAGGGGCCGGGGTCTCAATGAGCAGTTCTTC
J: TRBJ1-2; V: TRBV28; size: few; D: -; CDR3: CASGRIPNYGYTF; DNA: TGTGCCAGCGGCCGTATACCCAACTATGGCTACACCTTC
J: TRBJ2-1; V: TRBV5-5; size: -; D: TRBD2; CDR3: CASSLGAPLAGWNEQFF; DNA: TGTGCCAGCAGCTTGGGAGCACCTCTAGCGGGATGGAATGAGCAGTTCTTC
J: TRBJ1-6; V: TRBV5-1; size: -; D: -; CDR3: CASSLERGTNSPLHF; DNA: TGCGCCAGCAGCTTGGAACGGGGGACCAATTCACCCCTCCACTTT
J: TRBJ2-1; V: TRBV11-2; size: -; D: -; CDR3: CASSLDYRVPYNEQFF; DNA: TGTGCCAGCAGCTTAGACTACAGGGTACCCTACAATGAGCAGTTCTTC
J: TRBJ2-7; V: TRBV3-1; size: few; D: -; CDR3: CASSQGSTVRYEQYF; DNA: TGTGCCAGCAGCCAAGGTTCTACAGTCAGATACGAGCAGTACTTC
J: TRBJ1-1; V: TRBV4-2; size: few; D: TRBD1; CDR3: CASSQTLTGRPDTEAFF; DNA: TGTGCCAGCAGCCAAACCCTGACAGGGAGACCGGACACTGAAGCTTTCTTT
J: TRBJ2-5; V: TRBV20-1; size: few; D: -; CDR3: CSARPSFPYQETQYF; DNA: TGCAGTGCTAGACCGAGCTTCCCGTACCAAGAGACCCAGTACTTC
J: TRBJ1-2; V: TRBV12-3/TRBV12-4; size: -; D: -; CDR3: CASSPSAGPTGNGYTF; DNA: TGTGCCAGCAGCCCCTCAGCTGGGCCCACAGGGAATGGCTACACCTTC
J: TRBJ1-6; V: TRBV6-1; size: few; D: -; CDR3: CASSERYREGSPLHF; DNA: TGTGCCAGCAGTGAACGATACAGGGAGGGTTCACCCCTCCACTTT
J: TRBJ2-5; V: TRBV29-1; size: few; D: -; CDR3: CSVWRGREVSYF; DNA: TGCAGCGTTTGGAGGGGGCGGGAGGTTTCGTACTTC
J: TRBJ2-1; V: TRBV24-1; size: few; D: -; CDR3: CATDSLSSYNEQFF; DNA: TGTGCCACCGATAGTCTCAGCTCCTACAATGAGCAGTTCTTC
J: TRBJ1-1; V: TRBV2; size: -; D: -; CDR3: CASSPGTPYTEAFF; DNA: TGTGCCAGCAGTCCGGGGACACCGTACACTGAAGCTTTCTTT
J: TRBJ1-2; V: TRBV28; size: few; D: TRBD1; CDR3: CASGKTGVGYTF; DNA: TGTGCCAGCGGCAAAACAGGGGTTGGCTACACCTTC
J: TRBJ2-7; V: TRBV4-2; size: -; D: TRBD2; CDR3: CASSPRGDSYNEQYF; DNA: TGTGCCAGCAGCCCGCGGGGGGACTCCTACAATGAGCAGTACTTC
J: TRBJ2-5; V: TRBV4-2; size: -; D: -; CDR3: CASSQSVYGIQETQYF; DNA: TGTGCCAGCAGCCAGAGTGTATACGGGATTCAAGAGACCCAGTACTTC
J: TRBJ2-7; V: TRBV18; size: -; D: TRBD2; CDR3: CASSPDGGARFNEQYF; DNA: TGTGCCAGCTCACCGGACGGGGGGGCGAGGTTTAACGAGCAGTACTTC
J: TRBJ1-1; V: TRBV20-1; size: -; D: -; CDR3: CSAGGLILNTEAFF; DNA: TGCAGTGCTGGGGGCCTTATTCTGAACACTGAAGCTTTCTTT
J: TRBJ2-7; V: TRBV6-1; size: few; D: TRBD2; CDR3: CASSKGTSGGPVYEQYF; DNA: TGTGCCAGCAGTAAGGGGACTAGCGGGGGACCCGTTTACGAGCAGTACTTC
J: TRBJ2-5; V: TRBV28; size: -; D: -; CDR3: CASSPQGAATPEETQYF; DNA: TGTGCCAGCAGCCCCCAGGGAGCAGCGACCCCTGAAGAGACCCAGTACTTC
J: TRBJ2-7; V: TRBV20-1; size: few; D: -; CDR3: CSARLGGTYEQYF; DNA: TGCAGTGCTAGACTTGGGGGAACCTACGAGCAGTACTTC
J: TRBJ2-1; V: TRBV14; size: few; D: TRBD2; CDR3: CASSFGGVSSYNEQFF; DNA: TGTGCCAGCAGCTTCGGGGGGGTGAGCTCCTACAATGAGCAGTTCTTC
J: TRBJ2-5; V: TRBV5-1; size: -; D: TRBD2; CDR3: CASSRSSGPQETQYF; DNA: TGCGCCAGCAGCAGATCTAGCGGGCCACAAGAGACCCAGTACTTC
J: TRBJ2-7; V: TRBV2; size: -; D: -; CDR3: CAAHEGPWGEQYF; DNA: TGTGCCGCACATGAGGGTCCGTGGGGCGAGCAGTACTTC
J: TRBJ2-7; V: TRBV20-1; size: few; D: -; CDR3: CSAERYEQYF; DNA: TGCAGTGCGGAGAGATACGAGCAGTACTTC
J: TRBJ2-1; V: TRBV3-1; size: few; D: TRBD1; CDR3: CASSSLTGDNEQFF; DNA: TGTGCCAGCAGCTCCCTGACAGGGGACAATGAGCAGTTCTTC
J: TRBJ2-5; V: TRBV3-1; size: -; D: -; CDR3: CASSPPLTGVRLQYF; DNA: TGTGCCAGCAGCCCACCACTAACGGGGGTTCGGCTGCAGTACTTC
J: TRBJ2-7; V: TRBV15; size: -; D: -; CDR3: CATSRDSSYNEQYF; DNA: TGTGCCACCAGCAGAGACAGCTCCTACAATGAGCAGTACTTC
J: TRBJ2-7; V: TRBV27; size: -; D: TRBD2; CDR3: CASSLSGGRPSYEQYF; DNA: TGTGCCAGCAGTTTATCGGGCGGGAGGCCCTCCTACGAGCAGTACTTC
J: TRBJ2-6; V: TRBV5-1; size: many; D: -; CDR3: CASSLAHSGANVLTF; DNA: TGCGCCAGCAGCTTGGCCCACTCTGGGGCCAACGTCCTGACTTTC
J: TRBJ2-1; V: TRBV21-1; size: -; D: -; CDR3: CASSSEGSYNEQFF; DNA: TGTGCCAGCAGCAGTGAGGGGTCCTACAATGAGCAGTTCTTC
J: TRBJ1-5; V: TRBV20-1; size: once; D: -; CDR3: CSAPPDASNQPQHF; DNA: TGCAGTGCTCCCCCCGACGCTAGCAATCAGCCCCAGCATTTT
J: TRBJ1-2; V: TRBV5-1; size: -; D: -; CDR3: CASSQIQGPRGYTF; DNA: TGCGCCAGCAGCCAAATACAGGGTCCTAGAGGCTACACCTTC
J: TRBJ1-1; V: TRBV20-1; size: -; D: -; CDR3: CSAGPGDLTEAFF; DNA: TGCAGTGCTGGGCCCGGGGACCTCACTGAAGCTTTCTTT
J: TRBJ2-7; V: TRBV3-1; size: few; D: -; CDR3: CASSRSSPSEQYF; DNA: TGTGCCAGCAGCCGTAGCAGCCCCTCGGAGCAGTACTTC
J: TRBJ2-7; V: TRBV5-1; size: -; D: TRBD2; CDR3: CASSRDGLAVDNEQYF; DNA: TGCGCCAGCAGCCGAGACGGACTAGCTGTAGACAATGAGCAGTACTTC
J: TRBJ2-1; V: TRBV6-5; size: -; D: -; CDR3: CASSSITRDPDNEQFF; DNA: TGTGCCAGCAGTTCCATTACTAGGGATCCTGACAATGAGCAGTTCTTC
J: TRBJ2-3; V: TRBV7-2; size: -; D: TRBD2; CDR3: CASSLSRLAGPYTQYF; DNA: TGTGCCAGCAGCTTATCCCGACTAGCGGGGCCTTATACGCAGTATTTT
J: TRBJ2-1; V: TRBV24-1; size: -; D: TRBD2; CDR3: CATSDSGLAGGVYNEQFF; DNA: TGTGCCACCAGTGACTCGGGACTAGCGGGAGGGGTATACAATGAGCAGTTCTTC
J: TRBJ2-3; V: TRBV7-9; size: -; D: -; CDR3: CASSGTFRSDTQYF; DNA: TGTGCCAGCAGCGGTACCTTTCGGTCAGATACGCAGTATTTT
J: TRBJ2-1; V: TRBV6-6; size: few; D: TRBD2; CDR3: CASSYSAGGRYNEQFF; DNA: TGTGCCAGCAGTTACTCGGCGGGGGGGCGTTACAATGAGCAGTTCTTC
J: TRBJ1-5; V: TRBV20-1; size: -; D: TRBD1; CDR3: CSAWDSQNQPQHF; DNA: TGCAGTGCTTGGGACAGTCAAAATCAGCCCCAGCATTTT
J: TRBJ2-3; V: TRBV5-1; size: -; D: -; CDR3: CASFARTDTQYF; DNA: TGCGCCAGCTTCGCTAGGACAGATACGCAGTATTTT
J: TRBJ2-5; V: TRBV5-4; size: few; D: TRBD1; CDR3: CASSFVSGGETQYF; DNA: TGTGCCAGCAGCTTCGTGTCAGGGGGCGAGACCCAGTACTTC
J: TRBJ2-7; V: TRBV25-1; size: few; D: -; CDR3: CASSEFGSSYEQYF; DNA: TGTGCCAGCAGTGAATTTGGCTCCTCCTACGAGCAGTACTTC
J: TRBJ1-3; V: TRBV6-5; size: -; D: -; CDR3: CASSPLGQGNTIYF; DNA: TGTGCCAGCAGCCCTTTAGGGCAAGGAAACACCATATATTTT
J: TRBJ2-7; V: TRBV5-5; size: -; D: TRBD2; CDR3: CASSFRRGSGTDEQYF; DNA: TGTGCCAGCAGCTTCCGACGGGGTAGCGGGACGGATGAGCAGTACTTC
J: TRBJ2-1; V: TRBV5-1; size: -; D: TRBD2; CDR3: CASSLGTRPRAYNEQFF; DNA: TGCGCCAGCAGCTTGGGGACTAGGCCCCGCGCCTACAATGAGCAGTTCTTC
J: TRBJ2-3; V: TRBV12-3/TRBV12-4; size: -; D: -; CDR3: CASSLDVVAADTQYF; DNA: TGTGCCAGCAGTTTAGACGTGGTAGCGGCAGATACGCAGTATTTT
J: TRBJ1-5; V: TRBV18; size: -; D: TRBD1; CDR3: CASSPGTARNQPQHF; DNA: TGTGCCAGCTCACCCGGGACAGCCCGCAATCAGCCCCAGCATTTT